Below are 24 T cell receptor beta chains sequenced from a single sample in a study of blood T cell repertoires in COVID-19. Libraries were prepared by immunoSEQ multiplex PCR; TCRdb keeps only in-frame clonotypes and omits some of them. The data contain about 210,000 clones, roughly nine tenths of them singletons. The sequencing sample was made of peripheral blood. Source of these receptors: a man in his sixties or seventies with acute or convalescent COVID-19.

This clone was seen a handful of times. The chain is built from TRBV15 and TRBJ2-4; maybe TRBD2 (6 bases). Germline V gives CDR1 LNHNV, CDR2 YYDKDF (reference sequence). V shed 4 bases and J shed 0 bases, with 19 bases lying between them. The CDR3 totals 18 residues. CDR3 in amino acids: CATSNPPLRGLAKNIQYF. The CDR3, as DNA: TGTGCCACCAGCAATCCGCCTCTGAGGGGACTAGCCAAAAACATTCAGTACTTC.

The chain carries TRBV9 and TRBJ1-1; 8 nucleotides match TRBD1. V lost 4 bases and J lost 9; bases outside the gene matches: 5. This CDR3 spans 12 amino acids. Germline assignment: CDR1 SGDLS and CDR2 YYNGEE. In DNA, the CDR3 is TGTGCCAGCAGCTCTCGGACAGGGAAAGCTTTCTTT. Its translation is CASSSRTGKAFF.

The chain carries TRBV12-5 and TRBJ1-5, with 7 bases fitting TRBD1. The CDR3 length is 15 residues. The germline V gene encodes CDR1 LGHNT and CDR2 FRNRAP. The junction had 10 bases not matched to a gene; V was cut back by 4 bases and J by 7 bases. CDR3 sequence reads: CASGSDRVSGQPQHF. For the CDR3, the DNA is TGTGCTAGTGGTTCTGACAGGGTCAGTGGCCAGCCCCAGCATTTT.

This clone occurred once. The chain uses TRBV4-1 and TRBJ2-6, with 9 bases identical to TRBD1. The ends lost 4 bases at V and 2 bases at J; junction bases unmatched: 6. This CDR3 has 17 residues. Germline V gives CDR1 MGHRA, CDR2 YSYEKL. The DNA of the CDR3 is TGCGCCAGCAGCCTGGGACAGGGTCGGACTGGGGCCAACGTCCTGACTTTC. Encoded protein: CASSLGQGRTGANVLTF.

The rearrangement links TRBV5-8 to TRBJ2-2, with D maybe TRBD2 (5 bases). Germline loops: CDR1 SGHTS, CDR2 YDEGEE. CDR3 size: 17 residues. V lost 4 bases and J lost 4, with 20 bases in between. The CDR3 region is CASSRSPDSAFTGELFF. For the CDR3, the DNA is TGTGCCAGCAGCCGGTCCCCGGACTCCGCCTTCACCGGGGAGCTGTTTTTT.

V and J are TRBV3-1 (or the pseudogene TRBV3-2) and TRBJ2-3; TRBD2 matches at 7 bases. V shed 3 bases and J 3 bases; nucleotides not matched to a gene: 0. The CDR3 totals 13 residues. The germline gives CDR1 LGHDT, CDR2 YNNKEL (reference sequence). This chain's CDR3 is CASSQRETDTQYF. CDR3 DNA sequence: TGTGCCAGCAGCCAGCGGGAGACAGATACGCAGTATTTT.

The chain links TRBV5-4 to TRBJ1-3; D unclear. The CDR3 totals 16 residues. Germline CDR1 SGHNT, CDR2 YYREEE (reference sequence). V lost 0 bases to trimming and J lost 0 bases, with 10 bases between them. CDR3 sequence (DNA): TGTGCCAGCAGCTTGGAAACCGGGATCTCTGGAAACACCATATATTTT. The encoded protein is CASSLETGISGNTIYF.

V is TRBV28 and J is TRBJ2-7; 9 bases align to TRBD2. The CDR3 contains 16 residues. Germline V lookup: CDR1 MDHEN, CDR2 SYDVKM. V gave up 6 bases and J gave up 6 bases; unmatched junction bases: 15. CDR3 loop: CASSAGGAGGRREQYF. The DNA of the CDR3 is TGTGCCAGCAGCGCCGGAGGGGCGGGAGGGCGACGCGAGCAGTACTTC.

The chain employs TRBV29-1 and TRBJ2-3; 8 nucleotides agree with TRBD1. Unmatched junction bases numbered 5, after V lost 1 base and J lost 2 bases. CDR1 and CDR2 from the germline V gene are SQVTM and ANQGSEA. CDR3 length equals 15 residues. This CDR3 is CSVEGDRGPTDTQYF. The CDR3 coding sequence is TGCAGCGTTGAAGGTGACAGGGGACCCACAGATACGCAGTATTTT.

The sample holds one count of this clone. The chain combines TRBV20-1 with TRBJ1-2; D call uncertain. V lost 3 bases and J lost 1, with 9 bases in between. The CDR3 spans 13 residues. The germline V gene has CDR1 DFQATT and CDR2 SNEGSKA (reference sequence). CDR3 sequence: CSASRGFNYGYTF. CDR3 DNA: TGCAGTGCTAGTAGAGGGTTTAACTATGGCTACACCTTC.

This clone was seen a single time. J is TRBJ2-2 and V is TRBV7-6; 11 bases line up with TRBD2. The CDR3 has 15 amino acids. CDR1 SGHVS and CDR2 FNYEAQ come from the germline V gene. The J segment lost 7 bases and the V segment lost 1 base, leaving 2 bases of the junction unmatched. Here the CDR3 reads CASSLGTSGSGELFF. CDR3 DNA sequence: TGTGCCAGCAGCTTAGGCACTAGCGGGAGCGGGGAGCTGTTTTTT.

This chain links TRBV5-5 with TRBJ2-1; no clear D gene. V shed 0 bases and J shed 4 bases, with 14 bases lying between them. Per germline, CDR1 SGHKS and CDR2 YYEKEE (reference sequence). CDR3 length: 16 residues. CDR3 residues: CASSLGLTFGYNEQFF. The DNA of the CDR3 is TGTGCCAGCAGCTTGGGGCTGACATTCGGATACAATGAGCAGTTCTTC.

This chain uses TRBV18 with TRBJ1-2; 8 bases are a match to TRBD1. Germline V gene lookup returns CDR1 KGHSH and CDR2 LQKENI. Unmatched junction bases numbered 1, after V lost 1 base and J lost 0 bases. The CDR3 runs to 15 residues. The CDR3 DNA follows: TGTGCCAGCTCACCACGGACAGGGCCTAACTATGGCTACACCTTC. Residues: CASSPRTGPNYGYTF. Full variable domain (rest looked up from reference TRBV18 and TRBJ1-2): NAGVMQNPRHLVRRRGQEARLRCSPMKGHSHVYWYRQLPEEGLKFMVYLQKENIIDESGMPKERFSAEFPKEGPSILRIQQVVRGDSAAYFCASSPRTGPNYGYTFGSGTRLTVV.

The chain is built from TRBV19 and TRBJ1-2; D not certain. Between the trimmed V and J ends, which lost 7 bases and 2 bases, there was a span of 14 bases. Germline CDR1 and CDR2: LNHDA and SQIVND (reference sequence). The CDR3 has 14 amino acids. The CDR3 sequence: CASNPPNLNYGYTF. CDR3 in DNA: TGTGCCAGTAACCCCCCCAACCTAAACTATGGCTACACCTTC.

The genes are TRBV29-1 and TRBJ1-5, with TRBD1 as a possible D gene (6 bases). Trimming removed 1 base from V and 12 bases from J, with 13 bases in between. This CDR3 is built from 12 residues. The germline CDR1 and CDR2 sequences are SQVTM and ANQGSEA. The CDR3 nucleotides read TGCAGCGTTGAAGCCCCTGGACAGATCCAGCATTTT. Protein product: CSVEAPGQIQHF.

In this sample, this clone turned up once. This sequence joins TRBV19 and TRBJ2-1, with 8 positions matching TRBD1. There are 15 residues in the CDR3. Unmatched junction bases numbered 10, after V lost 7 bases and J lost 5 bases. Germline V CDR1 and CDR2: LNHDA, SQIVND (reference sequence). The CDR3 protein is CASTYSGTGNNEQFF. CDR3 nucleotides: TGTGCCAGTACCTACTCCGGGACAGGTAACAATGAGCAGTTCTTC.

The J gene is TRBJ1-4, the V gene TRBV14; D may be TRBD1 (5 bases). This CDR3 is built from 14 residues. Germline-derived CDR1 and CDR2 are SGHDN and FVKESK. The V end was cut by 1 base, the J end by 8 bases, with 11 bases between. In DNA, the CDR3 is TGTGCCAGCAGCCAAGTTCCGGGGGGGGAAAAACTGTTTTTT. It is translated as CASSQVPGGEKLFF.

V gene TRBV2 combines with J gene TRBJ2-6, with D hard to call. The V gene's germline CDR1 is SNHLY and CDR2 FYNNEI. The CDR3 covers 16 residues. V lost 0 bases and J 0 bases, leaving 6 bases between the germline ends. The CDR3 is CASSEAWSSGANVLTF. The CDR3 region has the DNA TGTGCCAGCAGTGAAGCTTGGAGCTCTGGGGCCAACGTCCTGACTTTC.

A few counts support this clone. The chain's CDR3 is CASSPWGSVEFF. The CDR3 DNA reads TGTGCCAGCAGCCCCTGGGGTAGCGTCGAGTTCTTC. The chain links TRBV7-9 to TRBJ2-1; the D gene is possibly TRBD2 (5 bases). V shed 5 bases and J shed 14 bases, with 16 bases lying between them. The CDR3 runs to 12 residues. Per germline, CDR1 SEHNR and CDR2 FQNEAQ (reference sequence).

The J gene is TRBJ2-2, the V gene TRBV3-1 (or the pseudogene TRBV3-2); 7 bases agree with TRBD2. The ends lost 4 bases at V and 0 bases at J; junction bases unmatched: 5. Looked up from germline, CDR1 is LGHDT and CDR2 is YNNKEL (reference sequence). The CDR3 length is 16 residues. CDR3 in amino acids: CASSRGAGSNTGELFF. The CDR3 bases are TGTGCCAGCAGCCGTGGAGCGGGGTCGAACACCGGGGAGCTGTTTTTT.

This rearrangement joins TRBV27 to TRBJ2-2; D unresolved. CDR3 length: 15 amino acids. CDR1 is MNHEY, CDR2 SMNVEV, per germline (reference sequence). V shed 3 bases and J shed 1 base, with 9 bases lying between them. The CDR3 loop reads CASSFGALNTGELFF. The CDR3 DNA reads TGTGCCAGCAGTTTCGGAGCCTTGAACACCGGGGAGCTGTTTTTT.

The chain couples TRBV7-3 to TRBJ1-6; no clear D. The V end was cut by 0 bases, the J end by 8 bases, with 8 bases between. The CDR3 runs to 14 residues. Germline CDR1 and CDR2: SGHTA and FQGTGA. This CDR3 reads CASSLTRGDSPLHF. The DNA for the CDR3 is TGTGCCAGCAGCTTAACCCGAGGCGATTCACCCCTCCACTTT.

The chain uses TRBV18 and TRBJ1-2; tentative D call: TRBD1 (6 bases). Germline lookup yields CDR1 KGHSH and CDR2 LQKENI. This CDR3 contains 14 residues. The V end lost 2 bases, the J end lost 0 bases, and 7 bases lay between the germline ends. The CDR3 nucleotides read TGTGCCAGCTCACCAACAGGGACTAACTATGGCTACACCTTC. This codes for CASSPTGTNYGYTF.

V is TRBV3-1 (or the pseudogene TRBV3-2) and J is TRBJ1-1, with a possible D match to TRBD1 (6 bases). The V gene's germline CDR1 is LGHDT and CDR2 YNNKEL (reference sequence). This CDR3 is 15 amino acids long. V gave up 4 bases and J gave up 6 bases, with 18 bases separating them. In nucleotides, the CDR3 is TGTGCCAGCAGCCTAGCGGGCAGGGGTTATCCTGAAGCTTTCTTT. This translates into CASSLAGRGYPEAFF.